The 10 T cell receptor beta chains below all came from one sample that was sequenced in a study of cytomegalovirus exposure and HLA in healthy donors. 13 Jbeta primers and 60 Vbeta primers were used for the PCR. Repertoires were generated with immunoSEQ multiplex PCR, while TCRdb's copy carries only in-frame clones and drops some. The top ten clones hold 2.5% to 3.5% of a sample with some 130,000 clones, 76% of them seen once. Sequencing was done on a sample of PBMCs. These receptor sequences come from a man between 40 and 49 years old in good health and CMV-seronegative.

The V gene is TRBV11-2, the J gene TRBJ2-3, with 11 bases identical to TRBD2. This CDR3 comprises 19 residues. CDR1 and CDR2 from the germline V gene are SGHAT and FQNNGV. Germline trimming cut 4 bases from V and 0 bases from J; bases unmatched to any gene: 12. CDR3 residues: CASSSRGTSGVASTDTQYF. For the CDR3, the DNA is TGTGCCAGCAGCTCCAGAGGGACTAGCGGAGTCGCTAGCACAGATACGCAGTATTTT.

CDR3 DNA: TGTGCCTGGAGGGCCTTTGGGGGCTCCGGGGCCAACGTCCTGACTTTC. Amino acids: CAWRAFGGSGANVLTF. The genes are TRBV30 and TRBJ2-6; D possibly corresponds to TRBD1 (6 bases). V lost 3 bases and J 4 bases, leaving 16 bases between the germline ends. The germline gives CDR1 GTSNPN, CDR2 SVGIG (reference sequence). CDR3 length equals 16 residues.

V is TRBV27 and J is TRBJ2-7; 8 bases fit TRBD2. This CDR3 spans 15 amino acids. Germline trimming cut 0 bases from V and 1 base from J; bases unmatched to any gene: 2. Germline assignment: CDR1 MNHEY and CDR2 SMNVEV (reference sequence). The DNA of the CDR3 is TGTGCCAGCAGTTTATCGGGGACTAGTTCCTACGAGCAGTACTTC. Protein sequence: CASSLSGTSSYEQYF.

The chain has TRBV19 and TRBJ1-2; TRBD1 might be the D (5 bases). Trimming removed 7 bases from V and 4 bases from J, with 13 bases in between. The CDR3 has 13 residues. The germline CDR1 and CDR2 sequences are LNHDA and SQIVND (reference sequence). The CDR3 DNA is TGTGCCAGTAATTCCGGGGGGGGCTATGGCTACACCTTC. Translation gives CASNSGGGYGYTF.

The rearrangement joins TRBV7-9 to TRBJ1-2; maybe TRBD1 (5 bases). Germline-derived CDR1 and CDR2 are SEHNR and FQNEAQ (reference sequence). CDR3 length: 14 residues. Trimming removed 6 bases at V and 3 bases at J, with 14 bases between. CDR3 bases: TGTGCCAGCAGTCCTCCAGGGTCCCACTATGGCTACACCTTC. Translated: CASSPPGSHYGYTF.

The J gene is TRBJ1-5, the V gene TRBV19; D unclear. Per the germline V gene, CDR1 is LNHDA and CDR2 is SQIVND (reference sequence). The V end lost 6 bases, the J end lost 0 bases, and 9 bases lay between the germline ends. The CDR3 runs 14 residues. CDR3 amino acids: CASSNSYSNQPQHF. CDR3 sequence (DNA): TGTGCCAGTAGCAATAGCTATAGCAATCAGCCCCAGCATTTT.

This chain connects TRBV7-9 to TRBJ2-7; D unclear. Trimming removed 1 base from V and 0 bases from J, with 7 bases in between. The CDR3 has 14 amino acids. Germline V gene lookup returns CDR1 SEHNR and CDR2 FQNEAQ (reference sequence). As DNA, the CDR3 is TGTGCCAGCAGCTTAGGCCGGTTCTCCTACGAGCAGTACTTC. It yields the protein CASSLGRFSYEQYF. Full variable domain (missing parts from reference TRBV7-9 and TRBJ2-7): DTGVSQNPRHKITKRGQNVTFRCDPISEHNRLYWYRQTLGQGPEFLTYFQNEAQLEKSRLLSDRFSAERPKGSFSTLEIQRTEQGDSAMYLCASSLGRFSYEQYFGPGTRLTVT.

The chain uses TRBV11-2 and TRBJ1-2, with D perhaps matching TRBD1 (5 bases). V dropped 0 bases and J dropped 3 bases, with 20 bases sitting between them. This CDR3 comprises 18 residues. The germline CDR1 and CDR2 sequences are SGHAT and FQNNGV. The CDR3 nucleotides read TGTGCCAGCAGCTTAGATGTCCCGATATTGGGCAGGGACTATGGCTACACCTTC. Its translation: CASSLDVPILGRDYGYTF.

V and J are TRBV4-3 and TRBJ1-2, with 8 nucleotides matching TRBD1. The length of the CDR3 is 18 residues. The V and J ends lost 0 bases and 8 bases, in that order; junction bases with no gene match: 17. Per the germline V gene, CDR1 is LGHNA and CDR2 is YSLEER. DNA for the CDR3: TGCGCCAGCAGCCAAGATCTTGGGGCCGGAGACAGGGGAGAGGGCTACACCTTC. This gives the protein CASSQDLGAGDRGEGYTF.

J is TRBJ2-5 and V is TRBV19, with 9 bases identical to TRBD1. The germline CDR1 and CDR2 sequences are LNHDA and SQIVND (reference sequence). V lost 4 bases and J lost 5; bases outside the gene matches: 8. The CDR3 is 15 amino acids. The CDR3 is CASSTGTGLMETQYF. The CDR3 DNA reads TGTGCCAGTAGTACCGGGACAGGGTTGATGGAGACCCAGTACTTC.